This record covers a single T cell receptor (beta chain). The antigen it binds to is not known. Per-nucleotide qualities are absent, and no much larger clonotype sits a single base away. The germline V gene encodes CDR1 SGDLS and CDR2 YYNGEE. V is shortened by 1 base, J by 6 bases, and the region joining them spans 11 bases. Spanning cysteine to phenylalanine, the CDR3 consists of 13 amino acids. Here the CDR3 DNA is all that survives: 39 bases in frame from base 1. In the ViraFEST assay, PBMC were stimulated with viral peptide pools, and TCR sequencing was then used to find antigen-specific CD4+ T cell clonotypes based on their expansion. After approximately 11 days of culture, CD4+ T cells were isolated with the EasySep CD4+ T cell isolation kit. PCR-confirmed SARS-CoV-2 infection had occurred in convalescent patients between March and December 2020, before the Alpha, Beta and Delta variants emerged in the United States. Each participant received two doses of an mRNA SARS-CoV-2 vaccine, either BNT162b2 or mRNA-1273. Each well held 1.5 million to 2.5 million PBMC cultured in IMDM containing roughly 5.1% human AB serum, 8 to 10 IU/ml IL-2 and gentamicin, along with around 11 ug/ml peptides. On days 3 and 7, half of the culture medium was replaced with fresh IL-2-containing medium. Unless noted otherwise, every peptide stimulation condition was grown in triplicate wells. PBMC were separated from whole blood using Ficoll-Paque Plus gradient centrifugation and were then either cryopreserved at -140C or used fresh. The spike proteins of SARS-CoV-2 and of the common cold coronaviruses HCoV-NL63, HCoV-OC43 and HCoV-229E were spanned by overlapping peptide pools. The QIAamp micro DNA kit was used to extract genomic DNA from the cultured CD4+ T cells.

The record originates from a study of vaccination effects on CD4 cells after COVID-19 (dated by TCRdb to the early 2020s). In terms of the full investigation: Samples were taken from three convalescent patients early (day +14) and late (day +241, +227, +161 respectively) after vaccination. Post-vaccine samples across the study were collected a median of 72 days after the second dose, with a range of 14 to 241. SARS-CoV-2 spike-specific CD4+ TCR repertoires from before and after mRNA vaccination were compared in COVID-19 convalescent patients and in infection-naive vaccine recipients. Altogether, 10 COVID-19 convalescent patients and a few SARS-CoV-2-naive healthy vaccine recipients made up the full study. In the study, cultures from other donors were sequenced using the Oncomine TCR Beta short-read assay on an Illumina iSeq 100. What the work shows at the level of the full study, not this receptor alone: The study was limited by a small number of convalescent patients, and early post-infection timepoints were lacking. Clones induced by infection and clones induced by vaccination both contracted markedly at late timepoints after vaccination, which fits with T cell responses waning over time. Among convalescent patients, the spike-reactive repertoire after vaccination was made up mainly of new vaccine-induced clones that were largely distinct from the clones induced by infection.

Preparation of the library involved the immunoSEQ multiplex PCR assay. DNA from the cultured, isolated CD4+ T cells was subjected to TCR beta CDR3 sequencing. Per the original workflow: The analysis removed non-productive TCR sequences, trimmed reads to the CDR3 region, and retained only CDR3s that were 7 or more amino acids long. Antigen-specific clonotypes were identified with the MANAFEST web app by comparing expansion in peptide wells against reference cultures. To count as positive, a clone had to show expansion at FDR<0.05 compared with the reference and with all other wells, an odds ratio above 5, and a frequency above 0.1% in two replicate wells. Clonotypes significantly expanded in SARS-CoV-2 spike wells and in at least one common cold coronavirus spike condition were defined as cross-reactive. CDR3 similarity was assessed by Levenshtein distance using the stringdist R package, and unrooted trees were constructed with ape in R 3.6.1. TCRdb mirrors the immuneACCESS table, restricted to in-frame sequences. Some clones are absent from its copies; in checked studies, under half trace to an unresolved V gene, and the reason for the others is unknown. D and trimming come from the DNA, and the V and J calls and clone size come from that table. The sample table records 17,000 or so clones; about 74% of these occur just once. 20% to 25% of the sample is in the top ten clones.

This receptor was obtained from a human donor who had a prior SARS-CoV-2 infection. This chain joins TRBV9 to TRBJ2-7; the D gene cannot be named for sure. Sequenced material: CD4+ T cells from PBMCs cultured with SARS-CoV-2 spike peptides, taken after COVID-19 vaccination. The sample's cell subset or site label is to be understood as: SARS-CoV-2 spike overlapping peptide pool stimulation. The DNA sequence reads TGTGCCAGCAGCGTATGGGTCAGCGCCGAGCAGTACTTC. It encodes CASSVWVSAEQYF.